This is a list of T cell receptor beta chains from one sample in a study of molecular identifiers for immune sequencing clone quantification. In TCRdb, the PCR reads were re-called with MiXCR into one record per CDR3 protein. The sample consists of around 320,000 distinct CDR3 sequences, 24% of them appearing once. Sequencing was carried out using naive CD8+ T cells from blood, with Jurkat cell RNA spiked in. Receptors originate from a human donor in good health. Some libraries in this study had Jurkat cell RNA spiked in. Both conserved end residues are part of each CDR3. D genes are given only for firm matches. Clone size is given for some rows only: seen once, a few or many times, or a class if the clone is expanded.

clone_size j_call d_call v_call cdr3_aa cdr3_nt
many TRBJ1-1 NA TRBV6-5 CASSQGPGTEAFF TGTGCCAGCAGTCAGGGACCTGGCACTGAAGCTTTCTTT
few TRBJ2-3 TRBD1 TRBV20-1 CSARDRQGWTDTQYF TGCAGTGCTAGAGATCGACAGGGGTGGACAGATACGCAGTATTTT
many TRBJ2-7 NA TRBV4-2 CASSQEAGPSSYEQYF TGTGCCAGCAGCCAAGAGGCAGGTCCTAGCTCCTACGAGCAGTACTTC
many TRBJ2-5 NA TRBV7-2 CASSPGSLRQETQYF TGTGCCAGCAGCCCCGGCAGTCTCCGCCAAGAGACCCAGTACTTC
NA TRBJ2-2 TRBD2 TRBV6-5 CASSYSGGGAGGELFF TGTGCCAGCAGTTACTCCGGCGGGGGGGCCGGCGGGGAGCTGTTTTTT
few TRBJ2-7 NA TRBV19 CASKPRDGPYEQYF TGTGCCAGTAAACCTAGGGACGGACCCTACGAGCAGTACTTC
NA TRBJ2-6 NA TRBV30 CAWSVQGTGANVLTF TGTGCCTGGAGTGTACAGGGAACTGGGGCCAACGTCCTGACTTTC
many TRBJ1-1 NA TRBV5-8 CASSLSPGFRAEAFF TGTGCCAGCAGTCTCAGTCCAGGGTTTAGAGCTGAAGCTTTCTTT
few TRBJ1-1 NA TRBV27 CASSSYPGALTEAFF TGTGCCAGCAGTTCATACCCCGGGGCCCTAACTGAAGCTTTCTTT
few TRBJ2-4 NA TRBV20-1 CSARDTPAGIGKNIQYF TGCAGTGCTAGAGATACCCCCGCGGGGATTGGCAAAAACATTCAGTACTTC
once TRBJ2-2 NA TRBV29-1 CSVLRAAGALFF TGCAGCGTCTTGAGAGCCGCCGGGGCGCTGTTTTTT
NA TRBJ1-1 NA TRBV3-1 CASSPPPRVGDTEAFF TGTGCCAGCAGCCCCCCCCCCCGGGTCGGGGACACTGAAGCTTTCTTT
many TRBJ2-1 NA TRBV6-5 CASSTRPGGYNEQFF TGTGCCAGCAGTACACGCCCCGGAGGCTACAATGAGCAGTTCTTC
NA TRBJ2-5 NA TRBV6-2/TRBV6-3 CASSYSRRQEPQYF TGTGCCAGCAGTTACTCGAGGCGCCAAGAGCCCCAGTACTTC
few TRBJ1-1 TRBD1 TRBV19 CASSITQGAFTEAFF TGTGCCAGTAGTATTACCCAGGGGGCGTTCACTGAAGCTTTCTTT
NA TRBJ2-2 NA TRBV2 CANTGLTGELFF TGTGCCAATACAGGGTTAACCGGGGAGCTGTTTTTT
many TRBJ2-3 NA TRBV28 CASRYTDTQYF TGTGCCAGCAGATACACAGATACGCAGTATTTT
many TRBJ1-1 NA TRBV5-6 CASSLGRGAGTEAFF TGTGCCAGCAGCTTGGGCCGGGGCGCGGGCACTGAAGCTTTCTTT
NA TRBJ1-4 NA TRBV4-1 CASSQGLAQGHATNEKLFF TGCGCCAGCAGCCAAGGCTTGGCCCAGGGCCATGCAACTAATGAAAAACTGTTTTTT
many TRBJ2-7 NA TRBV19 CASSPGQGSSYEQYF TGTGCCAGTAGTCCCGGGCAGGGGTCCTCCTACGAGCAGTACTTC
few TRBJ2-2 TRBD2 TRBV6-5 CASSYSSRSGGATGELFF TGTGCCAGCAGTTACTCGAGTCGCAGCGGGGGGGCAACCGGGGAGCTGTTTTTT
NA TRBJ2-1 NA TRBV19 CASSIDLGQDNERFF TGTGCCAGTAGTATAGATCTAGGGCAGGACAATGAGCGGTTCTTC
few TRBJ1-5 NA TRBV28 CASSTTQGEYSNQPQHF TGTGCCAGCAGTACCACACAGGGTGAATATAGCAATCAGCCCCAGCATTTT
many TRBJ2-7 NA TRBV5-4 CASSLVGGTPYEQYF TGTGCCAGCAGCTTGGTCGGCGGAACTCCCTACGAGCAGTACTTC
few TRBJ2-2 NA TRBV6-2/TRBV6-3 CASSYHGELFF TGTGCCAGCAGTTACCACGGGGAGCTGTTTTTT
NA TRBJ1-4 TRBD1 TRBV12-3/TRBV12-4 CASSFSPGGYEKLFF TGTGCCAGCAGTTTCTCGCCAGGGGGTTATGAAAAACTGTTTTTT
NA TRBJ2-7 TRBD1 TRBV19 CASSYGTGDSLSHEQYF TGTGCCAGTAGTTACGGGACAGGGGATTCCCTCTCCCACGAGCAGTACTTC
many TRBJ2-3 NA TRBV2 CASSEVGGGTVTQYF TGTGCCAGCAGTGAAGTTGGAGGTGGTACGGTAACGCAGTATTTT
few TRBJ1-2 NA TRBV6-2/TRBV6-3 CASSYPGRFNYGYTF TGTGCCAGCAGTTACCCGGGACGGTTTAACTATGGCTACACCTTC
NA TRBJ2-2 NA TRBV4-3 CASSGSRETGELFF TGCGCCAGCAGCGGCAGCAGGGAGACCGGGGAGCTGTTTTTT
NA TRBJ2-2 TRBD2 TRBV29-1 CSVEGSGTSGTGELFF TGCAGCGTTGAAGGGTCCGGGACTAGCGGTACCGGGGAGCTGTTTTTT
many TRBJ1-4 TRBD1 TRBV7-9 CASSHEPGTENEKLFF TGTGCCAGCAGCCACGAACCAGGGACAGAGAATGAAAAACTGTTTTTT
few TRBJ2-5 TRBD2 TRBV30 CAWSHGAGSIETQYF TGTGCCTGGAGCCATGGAGCGGGGTCTATAGAGACCCAGTACTTC
many TRBJ1-1 NA TRBV7-2 CASSRVSGDTEAFF TGTGCCAGCAGTAGGGTCAGCGGAGATACTGAAGCTTTCTTT
NA TRBJ2-1 NA TRBV4-2 CASSQDPDNEQFF TGTGCCAGCAGCCAAGATCCGGACAATGAGCAGTTCTTC
few TRBJ2-1 TRBD1 TRBV20-1 CSARDPGQGFGNEQFF TGCAGTGCTAGAGATCCGGGACAGGGGTTTGGGAATGAGCAGTTCTTC
few TRBJ2-7 NA TRBV7-9 CASSSQGIGYEQYF TGTGCCAGCAGCTCGCAGGGTATAGGGTACGAGCAGTACTTC
few TRBJ2-3 TRBD2 TRBV2 CASSEEGTSGSSTDTQYF TGTGCCAGCAGTGAAGAAGGGACTAGCGGTTCTAGCACAGATACGCAGTATTTT
few TRBJ1-2 TRBD1 TRBV28 CASSSRVQGMSYGYTF TGTGCCAGCAGTTCCCGAGTACAGGGGATGAGCTATGGCTACACCTTC
NA TRBJ2-3 TRBD2 TRBV7-9 CAGSLSGLSGRATDTQYF TGTGCCGGCAGCTTGAGTGGTCTTAGCGGGAGGGCCACAGATACGCAGTATTTT
many TRBJ2-5 NA TRBV4-3 CASSPRDLKEETQYF TGCGCCAGCAGCCCCCGGGACTTAAAAGAAGAGACCCAGTACTTC
few TRBJ1-2 NA TRBV18 CASSVDGGRYYGYTF TGTGCCAGCTCTGTGGACGGGGGACGTTACTATGGCTACACCTTC